This TCR beta chain was recorded in a study of response to subunit inactivated influenza vaccine (dated by TCRdb to 2017 to 2018). Regarding the complete study: To follow how T cells responded to a trivalent subunit inactivated influenza vaccine, the researchers relied on deep quantitative profiling of the T cell receptor repertoire. Results the study describes overall, beyond this receptor: The authors suggested that each seasonal influenza vaccination may recruit only a limited number of new T cells.

In regard to this clonotype: Its antigen remains unidentified. Base-call qualities are not available, and no considerably larger clone is one nucleotide away.

Libraries were built with RT-PCR. The sequencing machine was an Illumina HiSeq 2500. The raw public data were reprocessed by TCRdb itself: fastp quality trimming at Q25, MiXCR clonotype calling, in-frame beta chains only. Every CDR3 protein is listed once, alongside the most common genes and DNA of its rows. Present in this sample are a few hundred thousand distinct CDR3 sequences, roughly 12% of which were seen just once. 11% of the sample rests with the top ten. The germline V gene specifies SGHTA as CDR1 and FQGNSA as CDR2. At the junction V is shortened by 6 bases and J by 4 bases; bases outside the gene matches: 11. CDR3 length: 15 amino acids, cysteine to phenylalanine. Only the CDR3 portion is preserved as DNA: 45 bases, with reading frame beginning at the first base. These data were likewise used in another study, on T cells expressing NK-cell markers. As noted in the second study: The TCR beta cDNA libraries were made using 5'RACE template switching, a step that added both a universal primer site and unique molecular identifiers. Under ten donors provided sorted CD3+CD56+NKG2C+, CD3+CD56+NKG2C- and CD3+CD56-NKG2C+ T-cell subsets, whose TCR beta-chain repertoires were profiled. Of the eight sequenced donors, seven were found to be HCMV-seropositive and one was found to be HCMV-seronegative. To restrict sorting to alphabetaTCR-expressing T cells, an anti-gammadeltaTCR antibody was added in several experiments. In a handful of donors, the dominant CD3+CD56+NKG2C+ clonotypes were found to rank among the top 10 CD8+ clonotypes and to make up roughly 1.0-7.0% of CD8+ T cells. Those dominant clonotypes were again the most abundant among CD3+CD56-NKG2C+ cells in a few donors, at roughly 25-60.1%. It remained unclear whether the expanded NKG2C-expressing T cell clones were specific for HCMV antigens. All eight donors whose samples were sequenced were randomly selected healthy volunteers, three of them men and five women. To determine HCMV serostatus, a commercial ELISA kit was used to detect HCMV-specific IgG in serum. Ficoll density gradient centrifugation was used to isolate peripheral blood mononuclear cells from blood. For more than five donors, bulk peripheral blood T-cell repertoires were also sequenced from unsorted PBMC. cDNA synthesis was primed from the TCR beta constant segment, followed by two successive PCR amplification steps. Sequencing of the libraries produced 2 x 150 bp reads on Illumina HiSeq 2000/2500, MiSeq or NextSeq. MIGEC was used to demultiplex reads and group reads by UMI, and MiTCR was used to assemble and quantify clonotypes. To exclude erroneous sequences, any TCR cDNA sequence not supported by at least two reads was discarded. The tcR package was used for downstream repertoire analysis, with clonotypes matched between fractions based on CDR3 nucleotide sequence plus V segment. VDJmatch was used to annotate antigen specificity against VDJdb, with one amino acid substitution in CDR3 permitted.

Rearrangement joined TRBV7-2 to TRBJ1-1; 7 central nucleotides agree with TRBD1. The sequence came from a man aged 50-59 years who received an inactivated influenza vaccine. Donor details come from another sample of the same person, matched by shared clones. Sequences were derived from PBMCs from blood, sampled on the day of vaccination. The DNA sequence reads TGTGCCAGCAGACGCGGACAGGACGTCCGCACTGAAGCTTTCTTT. This yields the protein CASRRGQDVRTEAFF.